One sample yielded the 20 T cell receptor beta chains listed below, sequenced in a study of T cells after yellow fever vaccination. TCRdb re-called the 5' RACE reads with MiXCR, one entry per CDR3 protein. Of about 200,000 distinct CDR3 sequences detected, around 3.1% appear once; the ten largest clones hold 3.2%. The specimen was CD4+ T cells sorted from PBMCs, collected 10 days after the yellow fever booster vaccination. The receptors were sampled from a man between 18 and 35 years old who received the YFV17D yellow fever vaccine.

This clonotype was counted ten times or more. The V gene is TRBV4-1, the J gene TRBJ1-4, with a tentative D call TRBD1 (6 bases). Germline CDR1 and CDR2: MGHRA and YSYEKL. Deletions cut 6 bases from V and 0 bases from J, with 11 bases between. CDR3 length equals 15 residues. The CDR3 reads CASRPQGATNEKLFF. The CDR3 DNA sequence: TGCGCCAGCAGGCCACAGGGCGCAACTAATGAAAAACTGTTTTTT.

This clonotype was counted many times. The CDR3 bases are TGTGCCAGCACCCACCCCGGGGGGGACTACGAGCAGTACTTC. It encodes CASTHPGGDYEQYF. The chain uses TRBV6-2 or TRBV6-3 and TRBJ2-7; 8 positions agree with TRBD2. V shed 7 bases and J 3 bases; nucleotides not matched to a gene: 8. Germline values: CDR1 MNHEY, CDR2 SVGEGT. This CDR3 region has 14 residues.

The chain couples TRBV29-1 to TRBJ2-3; 7 bases are a match to TRBD1. The germline gives CDR1 SQVTM, CDR2 ANQGSEA. The CDR3 contains 13 residues. Unmatched junction bases numbered 3, after V lost 4 bases and J lost 2 bases. CDR3 sequence: CSVAQGVTDTQYF. In DNA form, the CDR3 reads TGCAGCGTTGCCCAGGGGGTCACAGATACGCAGTATTTT.

This clonotype was picked up many times. CDR3 DNA: TGTGCCAGCAGTGCGCAGGGGGGCAGCAATCAGCCCCAGCATTTT. Protein product: CASSAQGGSNQPQHF. The chain joins TRBV2 to TRBJ1-5; 7 bases match TRBD1. The CDR3 consists of 15 residues. Per the germline V gene, CDR1 is SNHLY and CDR2 is FYNNEI. V was clipped by 4 bases and J by 1 base; unmatched bases: 4.

This clonotype was found a few times. V usage is TRBV5-1 and J usage is TRBJ2-2; 8 bases map to TRBD1. CDR1 SGHRS and CDR2 YFSETQ come from the germline V gene. The CDR3 runs 15 residues. J gave up 6 bases and V 0 bases, and 4 bases lay outside the gene matches. CDR3 sequence: CASSLGRGHAGELFF. CDR3 bases: TGCGCCAGCAGCTTGGGCAGGGGGCACGCCGGGGAGCTGTTTTTT.

This clonotype was observed at least ten times. The chain couples TRBV28 to TRBJ2-7, with D maybe TRBD2 (6 bases). This CDR3 contains 13 residues. CDR1 is MDHEN and CDR2 is SYDVKM in the germline V gene. V was cut by 2 bases and J by 4 bases, with 9 bases left in between. CDR3 loop: CASSLMGGYEQYV. CDR3 nucleotides: TGTGCCAGCAGTTTAATGGGGGGATACGAGCAGTACGTC.

This clonotype occurred a few times. The chain carries TRBV5-1 and TRBJ2-1, with 8 bases that match TRBD2. Germline CDR1 reads SGHRS; CDR2 reads YFSETQ. V trimming: 4 bases; J trimming: 6 bases; junction bases outside the gene matches: 9. The CDR3 runs 15 residues. DNA for the CDR3: TGCGCCAGCAGCAGGCCGGGACTAGAGACCAATGAGCAGTTCTTC. It encodes CASSRPGLETNEQFF. The variable domain in full, completed from reference TRBV5-1 and TRBJ2-1, reads KAGVTQTPRYLIKTRGQQVTLSCSPISGHRSVSWYQQTPGQGLQFLFEYFSETQRNKGNFPGRFSGRQFSNSRSEMNVSTLELGDSALYLCASSRPGLETNEQFFGPGTRLTVL.

The V and J genes are TRBV18 and TRBJ1-4, with 12 bases fitting TRBD1. The CDR3 runs to 15 residues. Losses at the gene ends were 3 bases for V and 7 bases for J; bases not matched to a gene: 3. Germline-derived CDR1 and CDR2 are KGHSH and LQKENI. CDR3 residues: CASSPGTGGFEKLFF. The CDR3 nucleotides are TGTGCCAGCTCACCCGGGACAGGGGGCTTTGAAAAACTGTTTTTT.

This clonotype was seen ten or more times. The chain carries TRBV10-3 and TRBJ2-7; 9 positions agree with TRBD1. Germline CDR1 ENHRY, CDR2 SYGVKD. The CDR3 spans 15 residues. Losses at the gene ends were 4 bases for V and 6 bases for J; bases not matched to a gene: 10. For the CDR3, the DNA is TGTGCCATCAGTGGGGGGCGGGACAGGGCGTCCGAGCAGTACTTC. Protein sequence: CAISGGRDRASEQYF.

The chain joins TRBV5-6 to TRBJ1-5, with TRBD1 matching over 8 bases. V shed 4 bases and J 0 bases; nucleotides not matched to a gene: 12. Germline values: CDR1 SGHDT, CDR2 YYEEEE. The CDR3 sequence is 18 residues long. Here the CDR3 DNA reads TGTGCCAGCAGCCTGACAGGGGCTACCCCATATAGCAATCAGCCCCAGCATTTT. Its translation is CASSLTGATPYSNQPQHF.

V is TRBV2 and J is TRBJ2-3; D is possibly TRBD1 (6 bases). This CDR3 spans 14 amino acids. Germline V gene data show CDR1 as SNHLY and CDR2 as FYNNEI. The V end was cut by 6 bases, the J end by 7 bases, with 17 bases between. The CDR3 sequence is CASRQNREPNTQYF. In DNA, the CDR3 is TGTGCCAGCAGGCAAAACAGGGAACCGAATACGCAGTATTTT.

The V and J genes are TRBV6-5 and TRBJ1-5, with a possible D match to TRBD1 (6 bases). This CDR3 comprises 15 residues. Deletions cut 2 bases from V and 4 bases from J, with 12 bases between. Germline V lookup: CDR1 MNHEY, CDR2 SVGAGI. CDR3 DNA: TGTGCCAGCAGTTACGGGTGGGGGGCTAATCAGCCCCAGCATTTT. Amino acids: CASSYGWGANQPQHF.

The sample holds many counts of this clonotype. This chain uses TRBV7-9 with TRBJ2-7; D perhaps matches TRBD2 (5 bases). V was clipped by 7 bases and J by 4 bases, with 8 bases between them. The germline CDR1 and CDR2 sequences are SEHNR and FQNEAQ (reference sequence). The CDR3 extends over 11 amino acids. The CDR3 nucleotides are TGTGCCAGCAACTCGGGGTACGAGCAGTACTTC. This sequence encodes CASNSGYEQYF.

This chain connects TRBV7-9 to TRBJ2-3; 8 nucleotides line up with TRBD1. Germline CDR1 reads SEHNR; CDR2 reads FQNEAQ (reference sequence). Unmatched junction bases numbered 2, after V lost 3 bases and J lost 3 bases. The CDR3 is 14 amino acids. The CDR3 DNA reads as TGTGCCAGCAGCTTTCAGGGGGCGACAGATACGCAGTATTTT. This sequence encodes CASSFQGATDTQYF.

This clonotype was observed many times. The chain employs TRBV10-3 and TRBJ2-7, with 11 positions matching TRBD2. This CDR3 has 20 residues. Germline V gene lookup returns CDR1 ENHRY and CDR2 SYGVKD. V trimming: 0 bases; J trimming: 2 bases; junction bases outside the gene matches: 15. CDR3 DNA sequence: TGTGCCATCAGTGAGTCGCTGCGTAGCGGGGGGGCCCTAAAGCCCTACGAGCAGTACTTC. Translating gives CAISESLRSGGALKPYEQYF.

This clonotype came up many times. The DNA for the CDR3 is TGTGCCGGACTACTCTCTGGGGCCAACGTCCTGACTTTC. Translated, it gives CAGLLSGANVLTF. The chain has TRBV6-6 and TRBJ2-6; the D gene is possibly TRBD2 (6 bases). The germline V and J ends were trimmed by 11 bases and 0 bases, with 8 bases remaining between them. This CDR3 is 13 amino acids long. CDR1 is MNHNY and CDR2 is SVGAGI in the germline V gene (reference sequence).

The rearrangement joins TRBV11-2 to TRBJ1-3; possibly TRBD1 for D (5 bases). Trimming took 1 base from V and 2 from J, leaving 12 bases between them. The CDR3 consists of 16 residues. Germline CDR1 SGHAT, CDR2 FQNNGV. In DNA form, the CDR3 reads TGTGCCAGCAGCTTAGTGGTGGGGACCACTGGAAACACCATATATTTT. This codes for CASSLVVGTTGNTIYF.

This clonotype has a count of ten or more. The chain employs TRBV4-1 and TRBJ2-7; no definite D call. V lost 0 bases and J lost 3, with 9 bases in between. CDR1 and CDR2 (germline): MGHRA, YSYEKL. The CDR3 is 14 amino acids. CDR3 nucleotides: TGCGCCAGCAGCCAAGAAAACTCCGGCTACGAGCAGTACGTC. Its translation: CASSQENSGYEQYV.

J is TRBJ1-1 and V is TRBV3-1; no reliable D call. The V gene's germline CDR1 is LGHDT and CDR2 YNNKEL (reference sequence). This CDR3 spans 13 amino acids. Deletions cut 5 bases from V and 8 bases from J, with 15 bases between. As DNA, the CDR3 is TGTGCCAGCAGCAAAAATGATCAGCTCGAAGCTTTCTTT. As protein: CASSKNDQLEAFF.

The chain is built from TRBV18 and TRBJ1-1; TRBD1 is a possible D gene (6 bases). Germline V gene lookup returns CDR1 KGHSH and CDR2 LQKENI. The CDR3 is 16 amino acids. Trimming left V 4 bases short and J 5 bases short, with 20 bases between. The CDR3 here is CASSLTADRYETEAFF. DNA for the CDR3: TGTGCCAGCTCACTAACGGCAGACAGGTACGAGACTGAAGCTTTCTTT.